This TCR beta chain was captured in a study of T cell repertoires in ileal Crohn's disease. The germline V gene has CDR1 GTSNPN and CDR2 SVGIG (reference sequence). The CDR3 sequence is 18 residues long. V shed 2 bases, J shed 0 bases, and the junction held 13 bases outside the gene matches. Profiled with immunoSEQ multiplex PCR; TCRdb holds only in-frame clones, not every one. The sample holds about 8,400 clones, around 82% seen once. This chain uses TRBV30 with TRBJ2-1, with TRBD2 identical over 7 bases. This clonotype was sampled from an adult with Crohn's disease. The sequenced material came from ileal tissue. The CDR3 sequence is CAWSLTSGNRPSYNEQFF. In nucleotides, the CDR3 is TGTGCCTGGAGTCTGACCAGCGGGAATCGGCCCTCCTACAATGAGCAGTTCTTC.